The 14 T cell receptor beta chains in this list originate from one sample, sequenced in a study of vaccination effects on CD4 cells after COVID-19. No antigen is known for these receptors. Sequenced by immunoSEQ multiplex PCR; TCRdb stores in-frame clones only, minus some. The repertoire has 30,000 to 35,000 clones, less than 80% of them found once; the top ten carry around 30%. Antigen-specific CD4+ T cells were expanded with viral peptide pools in the ViraFEST assay before sequencing. Following 10 days of culture, CD4+ T cells were isolated. In the vaccine recipients, nucleocapsid antibodies were negative and there was no prior SARS-CoV-2 infection. The sample consisted of CD4+ T cells from PBMCs cultured with HCoV-OC43 spike peptides, taken before COVID-19 vaccination. Subset meaning: HCoV-OC43 spike overlapping peptide pool stimulation. These receptors were obtained from a human donor who received a COVID-19 vaccine.

V and J are TRBV7-2 and TRBJ1-3; unclear D gene. Germline loops: CDR1 SGHTA, CDR2 FQGNSA. This CDR3 comprises 15 residues. V lost 4 bases and J 7 bases, leaving 17 bases between the germline ends. This CDR3 is CASSSSYSGGNTIYF. Here the CDR3 DNA reads TGTGCCAGCAGCTCAAGTTACAGTGGAGGGAACACCATATATTTT.

V and J are TRBV27 and TRBJ2-4; 7 bases map to TRBD2. Germline-derived CDR1 and CDR2 are MNHEY and SMNVEV (reference sequence). Trimming took 8 bases from V and 6 from J; bases not matched to a gene: 13. This CDR3 is built from 15 residues. Here the CDR3 reads CASGLRGGEGNIQYF. The CDR3 coding sequence is TGTGCCAGCGGGTTGCGGGGAGGGGAGGGAAACATTCAGTACTTC.

V usage is TRBV3-1 (or the pseudogene TRBV3-2) and J usage is TRBJ1-2, with 8 bases lining up with TRBD1. The CDR3 has 16 residues. Trimming cost V 0 bases and J 8 bases; bases outside gene matches: 11. Germline CDR1 is LGHDT and CDR2 is YNNKEL (reference sequence). CDR3 nucleotides: TGTGCCAGCAGCCAAGATAGGCCAGGGGGCGCCCGGGGCTACACCTTC. This translates into CASSQDRPGGARGYTF.

This clone was detected only once. The rearrangement uses TRBV29-1 and TRBJ2-7; D is ambiguous. V was trimmed by 4 bases and J by 2 bases, leaving 9 bases between them. Germline loops: CDR1 SQVTM, CDR2 ANQGSEA. The CDR3 loop spans 12 amino acids. CDR3 sequence reads: CSVGARAYEQYF. CDR3 coding DNA: TGCAGCGTTGGAGCCCGTGCCTACGAGCAGTACTTC.

The genes are TRBV5-1 and TRBJ2-5; TRBD1 is a possible D gene (6 bases). The V gene's germline CDR1 is SGHRS and CDR2 YFSETQ. CDR3 length: 16 amino acids. V dropped 2 bases and J dropped 4 bases, with 18 bases sitting between them. CDR3 residues: CASSFGTTFFTETQYF. CDR3 DNA sequence: TGCGCCAGCAGCTTCGGGACAACGTTTTTTACAGAGACCCAGTACTTC.

The rearrangement joins TRBV28 to TRBJ1-3, with D perhaps TRBD1 (6 bases). Germline V gives CDR1 MDHEN, CDR2 SYDVKM. CDR3 length: 14 amino acids. Trimming shortened V by 3 bases and J by 2 bases, and 8 bases separated the two germline ends. The CDR3 DNA follows: TGTGCCAGCAGTTTGAGGGGGACTGGAAACACCATATATTTT. Protein: CASSLRGTGNTIYF.

This clone was detected once. The chain links TRBV30 to TRBJ2-1; no definite D call. V was cut by 0 bases and J by 16 bases, with 13 bases left in between. CDR1 GTSNPN and CDR2 SVGIG come from the germline V gene (reference sequence). The length of the CDR3 is 11 residues. The CDR3 here is CAWSVETSSFF. CDR3 nucleotide sequence: TGTGCCTGGAGTGTAGAGACCTCCTCTTTCTTC.

The chain couples TRBV18 to TRBJ1-4; 7 nucleotides match TRBD1. The CDR3 loop spans 13 amino acids. After removal of 4 bases from V and 5 bases from J, the junction contained 1 base not matched to a gene. Germline CDR1 KGHSH, CDR2 LQKENI. This chain's CDR3 is CASSQGANEKLFF. DNA of the CDR3: TGTGCCAGCTCACAGGGGGCCAATGAAAAACTGTTTTTT.

This rearrangement joins TRBV3-1 (or the pseudogene TRBV3-2) to TRBJ1-1, with D maybe TRBD1 (5 bases). The CDR3 has 15 amino acids. The germline V gene has CDR1 LGHDT and CDR2 YNNKEL (reference sequence). V was shortened by 1 base and J by 3 bases, with 12 bases between the two germline ends. The chain's CDR3 is CASSQAGMVDTEAFF. DNA of the CDR3: TGTGCCAGCAGCCAAGCAGGGATGGTGGACACTGAAGCTTTCTTT.

This chain links TRBV28 with TRBJ2-7; D gene unclear. The CDR3 runs to 12 residues. Germline lookup yields CDR1 MDHEN and CDR2 SYDVKM. V lost 6 bases and J 6 bases, leaving 12 bases between the germline ends. The CDR3 nucleotides read TGTGCCAGCAGCCTCCTGTCCGGCGAGCAGTACTTC. Its translation: CASSLLSGEQYF.

The chain recombines TRBV7-2 with TRBJ2-3; D may be TRBD2 (6 bases). The germline V gene encodes CDR1 SGHTA and CDR2 FQGNSA. This CDR3 spans 14 amino acids. V lost 8 bases and J 2 bases, leaving 14 bases between the germline ends. CDR3 sequence: CASRRDFSTDTQYF. The DNA of the CDR3 is TGTGCCAGCCGCCGGGACTTTTCCACAGATACGCAGTATTTT. Based on the CDR3 plus reference TRBV7-2 and TRBJ2-3, the full variable domain is GAGVSQSPSNKVTEKGKDVELRCDPISGHTALYWYRQSLGQGLEFLIYFQGNSAPDKSGLPSDRFSAERTGGSVSTLTIQRTQQEDSAVYLCASRRDFSTDTQYFGPGTRLTVL.

The chain combines TRBV14 with TRBJ2-7, with a possible D match to TRBD2 (7 bases). The CDR3 loop spans 17 amino acids. With 0 bases removed from V and 3 bases from J, the gap between germline ends came to 18 bases. Germline CDR1 and CDR2: SGHDN and FVKESK. The DNA of the CDR3 is TGTGCCAGCAGCCAAGAAGGCTGGGGAGGGGGGAACTACGAGCAGTACTTC. Its protein product is CASSQEGWGGGNYEQYF.

The CDR3 here is CASSVVSGGAGDTQYF. The CDR3 nucleotides read TGTGCCAGCAGCGTAGTAAGCGGGGGGGCAGGAGATACGCAGTATTTT. This rearrangement joins TRBV9 to TRBJ2-3, with 10 positions matching TRBD2. From germline, CDR1 is SGDLS and CDR2 YYNGEE. The CDR3 totals 16 residues. V trimming: 0 bases; J trimming: 5 bases; junction bases outside the gene matches: 6. The complete variable domain, with remaining parts taken from reference TRBV9 and TRBJ2-3, reads DSGVTQTPKHLITATGQRVTLRCSPRSGDLSVYWYQQSLDQGLQFLIQYYNGEERAKGNILERFSAQQFPDLHSELNLSSLELGDSALYFCASSVVSGGAGDTQYFGPGTRLTVL.

CDR3 in amino acids: CAWSLVSADTQYF. For the CDR3, the DNA is TGTGCCTGGAGTCTGGTATCGGCAGATACGCAGTATTTT. The chain combines TRBV30 with TRBJ2-3; D not certain. V was trimmed by 2 bases and J by 4 bases, leaving 10 bases between them. There are 13 residues in the CDR3. Germline CDR1 and CDR2: GTSNPN and SVGIG (reference sequence).